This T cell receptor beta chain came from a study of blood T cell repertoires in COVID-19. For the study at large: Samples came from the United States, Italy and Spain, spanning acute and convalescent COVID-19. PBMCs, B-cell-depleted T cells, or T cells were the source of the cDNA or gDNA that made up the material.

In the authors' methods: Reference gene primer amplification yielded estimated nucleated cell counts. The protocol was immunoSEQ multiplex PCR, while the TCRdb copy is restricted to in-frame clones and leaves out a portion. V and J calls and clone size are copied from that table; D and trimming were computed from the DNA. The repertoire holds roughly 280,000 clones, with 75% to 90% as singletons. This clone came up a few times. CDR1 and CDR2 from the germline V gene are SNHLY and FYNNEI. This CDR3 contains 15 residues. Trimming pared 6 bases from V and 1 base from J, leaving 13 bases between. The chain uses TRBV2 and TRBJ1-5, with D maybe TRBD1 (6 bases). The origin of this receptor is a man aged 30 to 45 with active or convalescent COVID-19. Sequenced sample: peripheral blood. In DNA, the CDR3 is TGTGCCAGCAGCCTGAGGACAGCGAGCAATCAGCCCCAGCATTTT. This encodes CASSLRTASNQPQHF.